The present T cell receptor beta chain was sequenced within a study of a mutant IDH1 vaccine in newly diagnosed glioma. Study context: Treated individuals were approximately 60% male and roughly 40% female, averaging roughly 43 years of age.

Time point defined: baseline, week 1 (first vaccination visit). Treatment: pre-vaccination baseline after standard-of-care therapy. Each tumor in the donors was a new WHO grade 3 or 4 astrocytoma, IDH1-mutant and ATRX-lost. Generated by immunoSEQ multiplex PCR, the TCRdb table keeps only in-frame clones and is missing some. The sample consists of 85,000 to 100,000 clones, around 90% of them appearing once. The sequence was collected from a woman aged 45-60 years with glioma. Material: PBMCs, obtained from a glioma patient treated with radiotherapy, temozolomide or both.

CDR3 DNA: TGCGCCAGCAGCTTCCGGGATCCGAGTGCCTACGAGCAGTACTTC. It specifies CASSFRDPSAYEQYF. The chain has TRBV5-1 and TRBJ2-7; TRBD2 might be the D (5 bases). The CDR3 is made up of 15 amino acids. Germline values: CDR1 SGHRS, CDR2 YFSETQ. Trimming removed 2 bases at V and 2 bases at J, with 14 bases between.